These 21 T cell receptor beta chains came from one sample sequenced in a study of memory CD4+ T cells and cytomegalovirus serostatus. The method was immunoSEQ multiplex PCR; TCRdb's version includes in-frame clones alone and lacks a portion of them. The repertoire holds approximately 92,000 clones, with under 90% as singletons. Single viable CD3+CD4+CD8-CD45RO+ cells were sorted as the memory CD4+ T cells. The specimen sequenced was memory CD4+ T cells from blood. Source of these receptors: an adult in good health and CMV-seropositive.

V and J are TRBV10-3 and TRBJ1-2; 10 nucleotides align to TRBD1. The V and J ends lost 3 bases and 3 bases, in that order; junction bases with no gene match: 4. Looked up from germline, CDR1 is ENHRY and CDR2 is SYGVKD. The CDR3 spans 15 residues. Written as DNA, the CDR3 is TGTGCCATCAGTGAATCGGACAGGGGGGACTATGGCTACACCTTC. This gives the protein CAISESDRGDYGYTF.

The chain uses TRBV9 and TRBJ1-3; weak D call: TRBD1 (6 bases). The germline V gene has CDR1 SGDLS and CDR2 YYNGEE. V shed 0 bases and J shed 0 bases, with 13 bases lying between them. The CDR3 runs 17 residues. The CDR3 reads CASSVEGQKFSGNTIYF. CDR3 DNA sequence: TGTGCCAGCAGCGTAGAGGGACAAAAATTCTCTGGAAACACCATATATTTT.

The CDR3 loop is CASSRLAGGFYEQYF. Here the CDR3 DNA reads TGTGCCAGCAGCCGACTAGCGGGAGGCTTCTACGAGCAGTACTTC. This chain joins TRBV7-8 and TRBJ2-7, with 13 bases matching TRBD2. With V trimmed by 5 bases and J by 3 bases, 4 bases remained unmatched. The CDR3 contains 15 residues. Germline V gives CDR1 SGHVS, CDR2 FQNEAQ.

The chain employs TRBV7-9 and TRBJ2-3; no clear D. Germline loops: CDR1 SEHNR, CDR2 FQNEAQ (reference sequence). CDR3 length: 14 amino acids. The V end was cut by 0 bases, the J end by 2 bases, with 6 bases between. The CDR3 here is CASSLALITDTQYF. The CDR3 nucleotides read TGTGCCAGCAGCTTAGCTCTAATCACAGATACGCAGTATTTT.

The rearrangement joins TRBV5-4 to TRBJ2-1; no definite D call. The germline gives CDR1 SGHNT, CDR2 YYREEE (reference sequence). V lost 4 bases to trimming and J lost 6 bases, with 8 bases between them. This CDR3 region has 12 residues. CDR3 sequence reads: CASSRLGNEQFF. The CDR3 DNA sequence: TGTGCCAGCAGCCGACTTGGCAATGAGCAGTTCTTC. The full variable domain, rest sourced from reference TRBV5-4 and TRBJ2-1, is ETGVTQSPTHLIKTRGQQVTLRCSSQSGHNTVSWYQQALGQGPQFIFQYYREEENGRGNFPPRFSGLQFPNYSSELNVNALELDDSALYLCASSRLGNEQFFGPGTRLTVL.

V and J are TRBV27 and TRBJ1-5, with a possible D match to TRBD1 (5 bases). V was pared by 4 bases and J by 7 bases, with 17 bases between. The CDR3 extends over 15 amino acids. Germline V gene lookup returns CDR1 MNHEY and CDR2 SMNVEV (reference sequence). The CDR3 loop is CASSSRQGAQQPQHF. DNA for the CDR3: TGTGCCAGCAGTTCCAGGCAGGGAGCCCAACAGCCCCAGCATTTT.

The rearrangement links TRBV7-8 to TRBJ1-5; possibly TRBD1 for D (6 bases). This CDR3 has 17 residues. Germline V CDR1 and CDR2: SGHVS, FQNEAQ. V was shortened by 3 bases and J by 0 bases, with 15 bases between the two germline ends. The CDR3 bases are TGTGCCAGCAGCTTGTGGCAGGGGTCCTCTAGCAATCAGCCCCAGCATTTT. It encodes CASSLWQGSSSNQPQHF. Full variable domain (rest looked up from reference TRBV7-8 and TRBJ1-5): GAGVSQSPRYKVAKRGQDVALRCDPISGHVSLFWYQQALGQGPEFLTYFQNEAQLDKSGLPSDRFFAERPEGSVSTLKIQRTQQEDSAVYLCASSLWQGSSSNQPQHFGDGTRLSIL.

This rearrangement joins TRBV5-1 to TRBJ2-1; 8 nucleotides line up with TRBD2. The CDR3 has 16 residues. Per germline, CDR1 SGHRS and CDR2 YFSETQ. The V and J ends lost 4 bases and 4 bases, in that order; junction bases with no gene match: 10. This CDR3 is CASSRRGSGSYNEQFF. As DNA, the CDR3 is TGCGCCAGCAGCCGCCGGGGGAGCGGGAGTTACAATGAGCAGTTCTTC.

This chain connects TRBV4-3 to TRBJ1-5, with D uncertain. Trimming took off 0 bases at V and 5 bases at J, with 5 bases between the two ends. This CDR3 comprises 13 residues. Germline CDR1 is LGHNA and CDR2 is YSLEER. The CDR3: CASSQDLHQPQHF. Here the CDR3 DNA reads TGCGCCAGCAGCCAAGATCTGCATCAGCCCCAGCATTTT.

The chain has TRBV11-2 and TRBJ2-5, with D unclear. V lost 6 bases, J lost 1 base, and 9 bases lay in between. The CDR3 extends over 13 amino acids. Per germline, CDR1 SGHAT and CDR2 FQNNGV. Written as DNA, the CDR3 is TGTGCCAGCAGTTTCGGCTTCCAAGAGACCCAGTACTTC. Amino acid sequence: CASSFGFQETQYF.

The J gene is TRBJ2-2, the V gene TRBV19, with D perhaps given as TRBD1 or TRBD2 (5 bases each). This CDR3 has 17 amino acids. The germline V gene has CDR1 LNHDA and CDR2 SQIVND (reference sequence). Trimming took 1 base from V and 0 from J, leaving 12 bases between them. Here the CDR3 reads CASSIGGGLTNTGELFF. In DNA form, the CDR3 reads TGTGCCAGTAGTATAGGGGGCGGGCTTACGAACACCGGGGAGCTGTTTTTT.

The chain couples TRBV30 to TRBJ2-5, with a weak D call TRBD1 (6 bases). This CDR3 has 15 amino acids. Germline loops: CDR1 GTSNPN, CDR2 SVGIG (reference sequence). Trimming took off 1 base at V and 2 bases at J, with 14 bases between the two ends. The CDR3: CAWSGRGGNQETQYF. In DNA, the CDR3 is TGTGCCTGGAGTGGAAGAGGGGGTAATCAAGAGACCCAGTACTTC.

The chain carries TRBV30 and TRBJ1-5; D unresolved. Germline loops: CDR1 GTSNPN, CDR2 SVGIG (reference sequence). CDR3 size: 13 residues. The V gene lost 2 bases and the J gene lost 5 bases, with 10 bases spanning the gap. CDR3 region: CAWSRAGDQPQHF. The CDR3 DNA reads as TGTGCCTGGAGTAGGGCGGGAGATCAGCCCCAGCATTTT.

V gene TRBV4-2 combines with J gene TRBJ2-1; 9 bases line up with TRBD2. The junction had 7 bases not matched to a gene; V was cut back by 0 bases and J by 4 bases. This CDR3 has 17 residues. Germline lookup yields CDR1 LGHNA and CDR2 YNFKEQ. In DNA form, the CDR3 reads TGTGCCAGCAGCCAAGAAAGAGCGGGAGGAATATACAATGAGCAGTTCTTC. Encoded protein: CASSQERAGGIYNEQFF.

The rearrangement links TRBV4-1 to TRBJ2-1; TRBD2 matches 11 bases. Trimming took 6 bases from V and 9 from J; bases not matched to a gene: 4. The CDR3 is 13 amino acids. Germline values: CDR1 MGHRA, CDR2 YSYEKL. The CDR3 DNA is TGCGCCAGCAGACTAACTAGCGGGAGTGAGCAGTTCTTC. Translation gives CASRLTSGSEQFF.

The chain links TRBV7-8 to TRBJ2-7, with TRBD2 matching over 11 bases. Germline V lookup: CDR1 SGHVS, CDR2 FQNEAQ. The CDR3 length is 14 residues. V lost 3 bases to trimming and J lost 11 bases; unmatched junction nucleotides: 9. The CDR3 region is CASSLGATSGREYF. Here the CDR3 DNA reads TGTGCCAGCAGCTTGGGGGCTACTAGCGGGAGAGAGTACTTC.

V gene TRBV27 combines with J gene TRBJ1-3; D not resolved. The germline V and J ends were trimmed by 8 bases and 1 base, with 21 bases remaining between them. CDR1 is MNHEY, CDR2 SMNVEV, per germline (reference sequence). The CDR3 extends over 17 amino acids. The CDR3 protein is CASAPPRAPGSGNTIYF. The CDR3 coding sequence is TGTGCCAGCGCCCCCCCTCGGGCCCCTGGGTCTGGAAACACCATATATTTT.

The chain carries TRBV5-1 and TRBJ2-2; 8 bases fit TRBD1. CDR1 is SGHRS and CDR2 is YFSETQ in the germline V gene. This CDR3 is built from 15 residues. After removal of 0 bases from V and 7 bases from J, the junction contained 5 bases not matched to a gene. The CDR3 protein is CASSLAGQGSGELFF. Written as DNA, the CDR3 is TGCGCCAGCAGCTTGGCCGGACAGGGAAGCGGGGAGCTGTTTTTT.

The chain couples TRBV28 to TRBJ1-4, with 8 bases fitting TRBD1. Germline V gene lookup returns CDR1 MDHEN and CDR2 SYDVKM. CDR3 length: 15 amino acids. V shed 4 bases and J 8 bases; nucleotides not matched to a gene: 9. For the CDR3, the DNA is TGTGCCAGCAGTTCAGGGGGCCCAAGATTGGAAAAACTGTTTTTT. Its translation is CASSSGGPRLEKLFF.

V is TRBV7-2 and J is TRBJ2-7; D is unresolved. The CDR3 is made up of 13 amino acids. The V and J ends lost 2 bases and 4 bases respectively, with 9 bases between them. Germline V gene lookup returns CDR1 SGHTA and CDR2 FQGNSA. The CDR3, as DNA: TGTGCCAGCAGCTTATTGACGCGGTACGAGCAGTACTTC. This codes for CASSLLTRYEQYF.

A few counts support this clone. The rearrangement joins TRBV19 to TRBJ1-1; TRBD1 matches 8 bases. Per germline, CDR1 LNHDA and CDR2 SQIVND (reference sequence). Trimming at V came to 4 bases and at J to 3 bases, leaving 4 bases not matched to a gene. This CDR3 region has 14 residues. CDR3 nucleotide sequence: TGTGCCAGTAGTAGTCAGGGGGCCTACACTGAAGCTTTCTTT. Translation gives CASSSQGAYTEAFF.